This T cell receptor beta chain was identified during a study of T cells after yellow fever vaccination. Study results and limitations: A small proportion of clonotypes was detected in both the CD4 and CD8 compartments. Reappearance after the booster was seen for most primary-vaccination clones, at 96% CD4 and more than 80% CD8. Peaking on day 5 versus 15, the secondary response was faster but weaker.

Universal primer sites and UMIs were introduced during 5'RACE template-switching synthesis of TCR cDNA. TCRdb recomputed calls from the 5' RACE reads with MiXCR, one row per CDR3 protein. The profile shows hundreds of thousands of distinct CDR3 sequences, about 12% of them singletons. To note about this clonotype: Its specificity is unknown.

The CDR3 sequence is 15 residues long. Germline-derived CDR1 and CDR2 are LNHNV and YYDKDF (reference sequence). The V and J ends lost 5 bases and 6 bases respectively, with 16 bases between them. The sample in question was PBMCs, obtained on the day of the yellow fever booster vaccination. This chain joins TRBV15 and TRBJ2-2; D perhaps matches TRBD2 (5 bases). The sequence was obtained from a man aged 30 to 45 who received the YFV17D yellow fever vaccine. The CDR3 sequence: CATSGGGDLSGELFF. CDR3 sequence (DNA): TGTGCCACCAGCGGAGGAGGCGACTTGTCCGGGGAGCTGTTTTTT.